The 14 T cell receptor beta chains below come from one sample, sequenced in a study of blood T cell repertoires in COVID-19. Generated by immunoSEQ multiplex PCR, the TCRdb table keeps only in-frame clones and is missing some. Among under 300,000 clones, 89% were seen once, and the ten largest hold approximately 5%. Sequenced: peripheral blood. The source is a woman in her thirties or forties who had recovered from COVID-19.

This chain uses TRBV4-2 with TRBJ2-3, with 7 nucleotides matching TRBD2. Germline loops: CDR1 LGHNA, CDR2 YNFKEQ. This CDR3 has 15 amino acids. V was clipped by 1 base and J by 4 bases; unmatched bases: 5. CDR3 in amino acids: CASSQGRREADTQYF. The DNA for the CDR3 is TGTGCCAGCAGCCAAGGGCGCCGGGAGGCAGATACGCAGTATTTT.

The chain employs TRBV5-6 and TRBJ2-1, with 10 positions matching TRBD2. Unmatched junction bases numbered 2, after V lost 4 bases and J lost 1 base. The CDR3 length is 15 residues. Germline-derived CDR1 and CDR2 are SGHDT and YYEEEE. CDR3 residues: CASSRGLASYNEQFF. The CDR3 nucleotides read TGTGCCAGCAGCCGGGGACTAGCGTCCTACAATGAGCAGTTCTTC. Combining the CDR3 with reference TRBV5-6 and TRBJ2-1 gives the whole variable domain DAGVTQSPTHLIKTRGQQVTLRCSPKSGHDTVSWYQQALGQGPQFIFQYYEEEERQRGNFPDRFSGHQFPNYSSELNVNALLLGDSALYLCASSRGLASYNEQFFGPGTRLTVL.

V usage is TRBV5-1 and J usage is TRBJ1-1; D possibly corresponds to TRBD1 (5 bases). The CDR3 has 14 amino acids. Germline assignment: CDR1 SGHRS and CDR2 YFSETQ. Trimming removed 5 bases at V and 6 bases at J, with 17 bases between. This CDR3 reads CASRGEGGGAEAFF. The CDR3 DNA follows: TGCGCCAGCAGGGGGGAGGGCGGAGGGGCTGAAGCTTTCTTT.

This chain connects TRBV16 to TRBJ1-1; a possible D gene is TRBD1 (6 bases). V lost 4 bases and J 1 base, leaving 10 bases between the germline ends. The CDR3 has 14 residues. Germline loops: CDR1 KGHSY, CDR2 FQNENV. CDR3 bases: TGTGCCAGCAGCCGGGACAACTGGAACACTGAAGCTTTCTTT. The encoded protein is CASSRDNWNTEAFF.

This CDR3 reads CASGKAGLDTGELFF. CDR3 nucleotide sequence: TGTGCCAGCGGGAAAGCGGGGTTAGACACCGGGGAGCTGTTTTTT. This chain links TRBV5-4 with TRBJ2-2; 7 bases align to TRBD2. Losses at the gene ends were 7 bases for V and 3 bases for J; bases not matched to a gene: 9. CDR3 length: 15 amino acids. CDR1 SGHNT and CDR2 YYREEE come from the germline V gene (reference sequence).

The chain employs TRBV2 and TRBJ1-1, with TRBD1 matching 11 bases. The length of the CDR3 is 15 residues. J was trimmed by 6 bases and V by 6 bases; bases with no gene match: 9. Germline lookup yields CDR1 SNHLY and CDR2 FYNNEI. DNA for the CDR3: TGTGCCAGCAGGAAACGGGGACAGGGGGGATCTGAAGCTTTCTTT. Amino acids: CASRKRGQGGSEAFF.

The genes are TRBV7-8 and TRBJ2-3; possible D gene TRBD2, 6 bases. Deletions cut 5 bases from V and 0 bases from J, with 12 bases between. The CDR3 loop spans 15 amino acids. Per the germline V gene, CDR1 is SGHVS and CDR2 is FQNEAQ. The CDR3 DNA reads TGTGCCAGCAGCGTAAGCGGGCAAAGCACAGATACGCAGTATTTT. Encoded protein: CASSVSGQSTDTQYF.

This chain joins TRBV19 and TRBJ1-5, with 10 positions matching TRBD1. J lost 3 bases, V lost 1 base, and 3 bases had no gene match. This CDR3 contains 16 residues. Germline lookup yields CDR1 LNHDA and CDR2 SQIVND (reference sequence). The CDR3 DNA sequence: TGTGCCAGTAGTATAGGGACAGGGGGTCCCAATCAGCCCCAGCATTTT. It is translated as CASSIGTGGPNQPQHF.

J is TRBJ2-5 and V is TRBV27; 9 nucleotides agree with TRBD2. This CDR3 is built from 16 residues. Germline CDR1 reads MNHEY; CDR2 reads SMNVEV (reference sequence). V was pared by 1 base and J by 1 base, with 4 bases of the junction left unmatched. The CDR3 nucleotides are TGTGCCAGCAGTTTATGGGTAGCGGGGGCCCAAGAGACCCAGTACTTC. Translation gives CASSLWVAGAQETQYF.

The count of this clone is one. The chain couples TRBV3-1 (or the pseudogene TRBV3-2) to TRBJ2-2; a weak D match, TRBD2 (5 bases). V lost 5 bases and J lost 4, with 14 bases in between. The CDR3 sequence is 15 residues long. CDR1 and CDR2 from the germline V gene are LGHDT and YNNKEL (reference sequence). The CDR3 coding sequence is TGTGCCAGCAGCTTTAATCTAGGAGGCACCGGGGAGCTGTTTTTT. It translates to CASSFNLGGTGELFF.

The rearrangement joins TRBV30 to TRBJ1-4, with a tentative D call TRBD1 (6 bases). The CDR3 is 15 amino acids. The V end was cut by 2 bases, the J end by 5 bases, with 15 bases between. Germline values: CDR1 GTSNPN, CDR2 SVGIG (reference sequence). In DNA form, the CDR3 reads TGTGCCTGGAGTACGGGACACCGTATCAATGAAAAACTGTTTTTT. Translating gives CAWSTGHRINEKLFF.

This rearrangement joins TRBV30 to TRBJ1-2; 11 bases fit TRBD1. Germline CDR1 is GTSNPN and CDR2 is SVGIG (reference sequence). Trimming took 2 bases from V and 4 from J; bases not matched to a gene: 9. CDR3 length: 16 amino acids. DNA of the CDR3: TGTGCCTGGAGTATTCCCGGACAGGGGGCCATCTATGGCTACACCTTC. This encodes CAWSIPGQGAIYGYTF. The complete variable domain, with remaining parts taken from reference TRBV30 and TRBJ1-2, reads SQTIHQWPATLVQPVGSPLSLECTVEGTSNPNLYWYRQAAGRGLQLLFYSVGIGQISSEVPQNLSASRPQDRQFILSSKKLLLSDSGFYLCAWSIPGQGAIYGYTFGSGTRLTVV.

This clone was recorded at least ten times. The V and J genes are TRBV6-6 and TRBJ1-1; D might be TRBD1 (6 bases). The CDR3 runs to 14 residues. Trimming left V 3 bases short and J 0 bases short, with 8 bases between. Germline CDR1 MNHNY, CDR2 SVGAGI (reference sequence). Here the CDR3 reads CASSYSGVNTEAFF. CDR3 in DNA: TGTGCCAGCAGTTATTCAGGGGTGAACACTGAAGCTTTCTTT.

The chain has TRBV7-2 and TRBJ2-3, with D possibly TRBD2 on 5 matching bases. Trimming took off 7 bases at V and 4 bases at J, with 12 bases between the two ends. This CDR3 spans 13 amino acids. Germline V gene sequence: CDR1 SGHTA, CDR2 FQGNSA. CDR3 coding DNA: TGTGCCAGCACCCCCCGGCGGGCAGATACGCAGTATTTT. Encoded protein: CASTPRRADTQYF. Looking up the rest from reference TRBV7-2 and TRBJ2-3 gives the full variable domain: GAGVSQSPSNKVTEKGKDVELRCDPISGHTALYWYRQSLGQGLEFLIYFQGNSAPDKSGLPSDRFSAERTGGSVSTLTIQRTQQEDSAVYLCASTPRRADTQYFGPGTRLTVL.